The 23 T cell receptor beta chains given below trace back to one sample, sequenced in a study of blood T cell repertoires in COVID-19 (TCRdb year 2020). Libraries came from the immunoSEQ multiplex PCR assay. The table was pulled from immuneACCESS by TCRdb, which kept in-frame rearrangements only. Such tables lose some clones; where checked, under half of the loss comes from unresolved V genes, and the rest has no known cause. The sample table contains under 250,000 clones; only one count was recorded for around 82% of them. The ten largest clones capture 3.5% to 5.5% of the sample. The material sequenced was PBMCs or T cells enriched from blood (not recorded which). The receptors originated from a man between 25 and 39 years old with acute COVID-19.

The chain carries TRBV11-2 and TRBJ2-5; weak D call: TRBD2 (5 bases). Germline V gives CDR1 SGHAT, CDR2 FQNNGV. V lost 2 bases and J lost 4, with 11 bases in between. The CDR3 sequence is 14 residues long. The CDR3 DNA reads TGTGCCAGCAGCTTACGGGCTCGGGGAGAGACCCAGTACTTC. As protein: CASSLRARGETQYF.

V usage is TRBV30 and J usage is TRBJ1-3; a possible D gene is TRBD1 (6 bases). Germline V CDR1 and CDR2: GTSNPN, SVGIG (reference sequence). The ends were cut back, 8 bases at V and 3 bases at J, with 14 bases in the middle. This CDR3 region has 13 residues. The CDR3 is CARGGEFGNTIYF. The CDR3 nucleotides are TGTGCCCGAGGGGGTGAATTTGGAAACACCATATATTTT.

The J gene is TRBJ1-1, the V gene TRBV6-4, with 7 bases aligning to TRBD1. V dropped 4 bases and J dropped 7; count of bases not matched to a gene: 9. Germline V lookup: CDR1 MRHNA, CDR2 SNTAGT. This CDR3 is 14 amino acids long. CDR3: CASSAETGRGEAFF. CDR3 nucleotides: TGTGCCAGCAGTGCCGAGACAGGGCGAGGTGAAGCTTTCTTT.

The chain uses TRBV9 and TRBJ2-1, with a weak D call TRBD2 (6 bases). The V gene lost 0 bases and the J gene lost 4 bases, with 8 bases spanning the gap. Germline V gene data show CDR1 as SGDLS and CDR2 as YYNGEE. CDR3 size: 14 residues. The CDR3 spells CASSVGGGYNEQFF. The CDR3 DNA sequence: TGTGCCAGCAGCGTAGGTGGGGGGTACAATGAGCAGTTCTTC.

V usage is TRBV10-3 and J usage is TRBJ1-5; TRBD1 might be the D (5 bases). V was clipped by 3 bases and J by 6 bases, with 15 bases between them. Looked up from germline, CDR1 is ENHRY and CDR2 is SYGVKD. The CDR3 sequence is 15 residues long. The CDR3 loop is CAISDPRQGTQPQHF. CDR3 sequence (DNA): TGTGCCATCAGTGACCCACGCCAGGGAACTCAGCCCCAGCATTTT.

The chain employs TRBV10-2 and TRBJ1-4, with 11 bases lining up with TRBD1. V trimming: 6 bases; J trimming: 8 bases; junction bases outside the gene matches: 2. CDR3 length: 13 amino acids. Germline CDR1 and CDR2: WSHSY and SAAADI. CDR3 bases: TGCGCCAGCAGGGGACAGGGGGACGAAAAACTGTTTTTT. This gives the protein CASRGQGDEKLFF.

CDR3 coding DNA: TGTGCCAGCAGCTTGGGACAGGGAACTAATGAAAAACTGTTTTTT. Translated, it gives CASSLGQGTNEKLFF. The gene calls are TRBV7-6 and TRBJ1-4, with 9 bases aligning to TRBD1. V gave up 3 bases and J gave up 1 base; unmatched junction bases: 0. Germline loops: CDR1 SGHVS, CDR2 FNYEAQ. This CDR3 is 15 amino acids long.

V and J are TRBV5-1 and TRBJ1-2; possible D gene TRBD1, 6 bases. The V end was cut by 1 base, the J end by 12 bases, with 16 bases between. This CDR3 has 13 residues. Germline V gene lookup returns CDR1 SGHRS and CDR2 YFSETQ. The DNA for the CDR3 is TGCGCCAGCAGCTTGCCCTCACAGGGAAATAACACCTTC. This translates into CASSLPSQGNNTF.

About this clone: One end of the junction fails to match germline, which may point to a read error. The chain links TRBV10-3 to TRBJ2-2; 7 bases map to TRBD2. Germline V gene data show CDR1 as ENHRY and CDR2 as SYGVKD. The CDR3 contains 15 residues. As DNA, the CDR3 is TGTGCCATCAACGCGGGGGTAGCGAAAACCGGGGAGCTGTTTTTT. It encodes CAINAGVAKTGELFF.

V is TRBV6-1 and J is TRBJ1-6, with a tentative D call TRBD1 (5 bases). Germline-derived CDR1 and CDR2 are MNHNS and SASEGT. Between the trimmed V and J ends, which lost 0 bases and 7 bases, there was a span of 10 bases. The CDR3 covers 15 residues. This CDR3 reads CASSEASGGNSPLHF. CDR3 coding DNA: TGTGCCAGCAGTGAAGCCTCGGGGGGGAATTCACCCCTCCACTTT.

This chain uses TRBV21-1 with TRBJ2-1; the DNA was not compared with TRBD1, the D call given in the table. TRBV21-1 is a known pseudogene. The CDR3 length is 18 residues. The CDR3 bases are TGTGCCAGCAGCACTAGGGACAGGGAGGAAAGCTCCTACAATGAGCAGTTCTTC. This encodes CASSTRDREESSYNEQFF.

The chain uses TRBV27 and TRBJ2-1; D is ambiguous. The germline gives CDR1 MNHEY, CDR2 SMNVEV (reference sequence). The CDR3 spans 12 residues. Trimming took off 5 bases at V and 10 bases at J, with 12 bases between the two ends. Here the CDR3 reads CASSHPGLEQFF. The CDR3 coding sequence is TGTGCCAGCAGTCACCCCGGGTTAGAGCAGTTCTTC.

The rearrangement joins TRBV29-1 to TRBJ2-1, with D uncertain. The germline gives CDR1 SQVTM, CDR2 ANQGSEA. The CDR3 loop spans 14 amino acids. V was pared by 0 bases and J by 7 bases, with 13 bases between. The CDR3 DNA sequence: TGCAGCGTTGAAGAGATTCTCAGGTTGAATGAGCAGTTCTTC. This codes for CSVEEILRLNEQFF.

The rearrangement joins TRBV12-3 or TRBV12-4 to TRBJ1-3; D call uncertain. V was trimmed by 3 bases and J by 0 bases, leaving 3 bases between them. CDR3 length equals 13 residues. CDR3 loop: CASSFISGNTIYF. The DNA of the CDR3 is TGTGCCAGCAGTTTTATCTCTGGAAACACCATATATTTT.

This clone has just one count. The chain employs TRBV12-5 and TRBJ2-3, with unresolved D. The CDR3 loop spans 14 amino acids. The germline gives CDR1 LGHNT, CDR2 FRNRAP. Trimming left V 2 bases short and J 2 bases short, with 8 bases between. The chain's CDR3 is CASGLTVSTDTQYF. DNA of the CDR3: TGTGCTAGTGGTTTGACAGTTTCCACAGATACGCAGTATTTT.

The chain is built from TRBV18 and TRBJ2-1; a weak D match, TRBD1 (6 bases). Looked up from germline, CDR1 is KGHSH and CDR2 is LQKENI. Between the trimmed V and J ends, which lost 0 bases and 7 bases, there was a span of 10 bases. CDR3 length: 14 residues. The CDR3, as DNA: TGTGCCAGCTCACCACCGTCGGACAGAAATGAGCAGTTCTTC. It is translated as CASSPPSDRNEQFF.

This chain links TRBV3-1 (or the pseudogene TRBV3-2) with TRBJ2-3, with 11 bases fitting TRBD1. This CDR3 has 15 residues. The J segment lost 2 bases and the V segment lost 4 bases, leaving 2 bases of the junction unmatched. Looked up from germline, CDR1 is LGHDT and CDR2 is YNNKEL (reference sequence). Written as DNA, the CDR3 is TGTGCCAGCAGCCCGGGACAGGGGGACACAGATACGCAGTATTTT. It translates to CASSPGQGDTDTQYF.

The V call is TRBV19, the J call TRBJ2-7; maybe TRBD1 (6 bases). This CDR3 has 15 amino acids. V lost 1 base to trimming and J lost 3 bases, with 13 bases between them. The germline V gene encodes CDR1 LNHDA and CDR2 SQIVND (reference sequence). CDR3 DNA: TGTGCCAGTAGTATAGCGGTGGGGGACATCTACGAGCAGTACTTC. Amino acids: CASSIAVGDIYEQYF.

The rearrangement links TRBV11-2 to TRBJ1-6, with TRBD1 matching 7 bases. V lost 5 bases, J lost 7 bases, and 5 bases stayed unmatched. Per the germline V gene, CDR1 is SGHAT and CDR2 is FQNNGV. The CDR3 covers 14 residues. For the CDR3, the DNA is TGTGCCAGCAGCCATGGGACAGTAAATTCACCCCTCCACTTT. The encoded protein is CASSHGTVNSPLHF. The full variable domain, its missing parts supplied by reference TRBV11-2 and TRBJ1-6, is EAGVAQSPRYKIIEKRQSVAFWCNPISGHATLYWYQQILGQGPKLLIQFQNNGVVDDSQLPKDRFSAERLKGVDSTLKIQPAKLEDSAVYLCASSHGTVNSPLHFGNGTRLTVT.

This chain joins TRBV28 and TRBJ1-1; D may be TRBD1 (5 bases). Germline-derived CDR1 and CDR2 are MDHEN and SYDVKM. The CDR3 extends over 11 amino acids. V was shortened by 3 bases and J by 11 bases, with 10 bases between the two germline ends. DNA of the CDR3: TGTGCCAGCAGTTTCCAGGGAAATGCTTTCTTT. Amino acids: CASSFQGNAFF. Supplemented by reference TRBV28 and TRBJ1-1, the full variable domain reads DVKVTQSSRYLVKRTGEKVFLECVQDMDHENMFWYRQDPGLGLRLIYFSYDVKMKEKGDIPEGYSVSREKKERFSLILESASTNQTSMYLCASSFQGNAFFGQGTRLTVV.

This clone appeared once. The CDR3 sequence: CASRAGNQPQHF. The CDR3 nucleotides are TGTGCCAGCAGAGCCGGCAATCAGCCCCAGCATTTT. V and J are TRBV6-5 and TRBJ1-5, with D uncertain. V lost 6 bases and J lost 2, with 5 bases in between. This CDR3 contains 12 residues. CDR1 and CDR2 from the germline V gene are MNHEY and SVGAGI.

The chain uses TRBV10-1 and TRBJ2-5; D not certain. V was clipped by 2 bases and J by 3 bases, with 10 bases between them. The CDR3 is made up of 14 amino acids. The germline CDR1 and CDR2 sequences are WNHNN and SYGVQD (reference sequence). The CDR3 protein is CASSEAQKKETQYF. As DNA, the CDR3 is TGCGCCAGCAGTGAGGCACAGAAGAAAGAGACCCAGTACTTC.

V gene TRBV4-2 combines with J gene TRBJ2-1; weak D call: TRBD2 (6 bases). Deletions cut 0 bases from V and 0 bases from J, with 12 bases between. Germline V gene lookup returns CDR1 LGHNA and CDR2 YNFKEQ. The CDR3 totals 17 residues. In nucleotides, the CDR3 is TGTGCCAGCAGCCAAGATCCCCAGACTAGCTCCTACAATGAGCAGTTCTTC. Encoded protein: CASSQDPQTSSYNEQFF.